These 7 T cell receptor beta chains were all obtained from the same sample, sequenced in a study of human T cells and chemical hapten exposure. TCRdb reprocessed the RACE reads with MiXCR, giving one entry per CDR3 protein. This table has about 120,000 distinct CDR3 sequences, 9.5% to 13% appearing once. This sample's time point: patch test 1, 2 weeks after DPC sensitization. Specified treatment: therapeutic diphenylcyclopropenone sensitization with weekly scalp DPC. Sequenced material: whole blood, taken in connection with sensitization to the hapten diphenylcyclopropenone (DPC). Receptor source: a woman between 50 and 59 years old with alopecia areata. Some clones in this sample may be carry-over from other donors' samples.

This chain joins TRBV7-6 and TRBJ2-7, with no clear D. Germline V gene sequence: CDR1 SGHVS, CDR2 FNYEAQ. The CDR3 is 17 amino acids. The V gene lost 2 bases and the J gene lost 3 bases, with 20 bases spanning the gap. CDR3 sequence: CASSLRRFGEVVYEQYF. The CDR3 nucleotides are TGTGCCAGCAGCTTACGACGGTTTGGGGAAGTAGTCTACGAGCAGTACTTC. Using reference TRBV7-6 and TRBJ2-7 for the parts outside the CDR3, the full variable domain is GAGVSQSPRYKVTKRGQDVALRCDPISGHVSLYWYRQALGQGPEFLTYFNYEAQQDKSGLPNDRFSAERPEGSISTLTIQRTEQRDSAMYRCASSLRRFGEVVYEQYFGPGTRLTVT.

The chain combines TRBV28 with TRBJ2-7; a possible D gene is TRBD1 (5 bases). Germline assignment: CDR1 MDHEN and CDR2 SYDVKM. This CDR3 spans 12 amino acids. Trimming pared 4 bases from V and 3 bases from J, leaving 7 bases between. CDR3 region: CASSSDNYEQYF. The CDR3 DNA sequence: TGTGCCAGCAGTTCGGACAACTACGAGCAGTACTTC.

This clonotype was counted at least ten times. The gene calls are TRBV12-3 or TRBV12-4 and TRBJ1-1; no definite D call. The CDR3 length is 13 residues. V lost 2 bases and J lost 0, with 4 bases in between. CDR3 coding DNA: TGTGCCAGCAGTTTACCTGTGAACACTGAAGCTTTCTTT. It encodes CASSLPVNTEAFF.

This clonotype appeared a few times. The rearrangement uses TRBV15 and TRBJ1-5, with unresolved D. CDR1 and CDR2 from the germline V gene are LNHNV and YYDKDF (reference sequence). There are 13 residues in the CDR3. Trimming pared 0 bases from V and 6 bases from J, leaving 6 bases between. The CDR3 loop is CATSRERSQPQHF. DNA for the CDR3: TGTGCCACCAGCAGAGAACGCTCTCAGCCCCAGCATTTT.

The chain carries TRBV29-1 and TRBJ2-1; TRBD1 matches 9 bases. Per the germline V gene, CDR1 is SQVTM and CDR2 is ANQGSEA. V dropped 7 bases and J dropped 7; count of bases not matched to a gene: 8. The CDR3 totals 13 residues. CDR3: CSAGDRAMNEQFF. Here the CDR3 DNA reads TGCAGCGCCGGGGACAGGGCTATGAATGAGCAGTTCTTC.

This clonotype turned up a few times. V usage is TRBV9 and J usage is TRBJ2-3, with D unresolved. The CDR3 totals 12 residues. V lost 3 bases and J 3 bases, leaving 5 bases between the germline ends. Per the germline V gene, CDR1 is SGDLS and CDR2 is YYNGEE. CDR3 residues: CASSGPTDTQYF. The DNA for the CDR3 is TGTGCCAGCAGCGGACCGACAGATACGCAGTATTTT.

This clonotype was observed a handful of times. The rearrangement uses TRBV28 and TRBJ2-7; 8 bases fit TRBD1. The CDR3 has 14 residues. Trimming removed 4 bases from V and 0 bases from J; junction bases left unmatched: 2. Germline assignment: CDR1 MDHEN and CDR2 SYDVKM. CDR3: CASSSDRVSYEQYF. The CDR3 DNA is TGTGCCAGCAGTTCGGACAGGGTCTCCTACGAGCAGTACTTC.